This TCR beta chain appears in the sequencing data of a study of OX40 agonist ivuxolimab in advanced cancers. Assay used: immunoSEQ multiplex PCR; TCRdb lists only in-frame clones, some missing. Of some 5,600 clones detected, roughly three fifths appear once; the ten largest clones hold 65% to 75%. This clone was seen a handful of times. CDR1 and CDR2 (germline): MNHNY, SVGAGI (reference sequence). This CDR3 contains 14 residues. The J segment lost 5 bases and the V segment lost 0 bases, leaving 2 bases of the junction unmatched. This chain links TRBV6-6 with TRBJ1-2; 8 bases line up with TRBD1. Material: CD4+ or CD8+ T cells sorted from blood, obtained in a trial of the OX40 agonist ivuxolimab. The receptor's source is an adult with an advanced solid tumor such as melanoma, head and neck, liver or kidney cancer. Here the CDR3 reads CASSYSTGEYGYTF. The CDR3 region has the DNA TGTGCCAGCAGTTACTCGACAGGGGAGTATGGCTACACCTTC.